The T cell receptor (beta chain) under discussion was sequenced for a study of Graves' ophthalmopathy and Graves' hyperthyroidism. Study context: Peripheral blood samples were taken at initial diagnosis, before any treatment. General study results and limits: The blood repertoire also included most expanded thyroid clonotypes above 0.001 frequency.

A remark on this clonotype: Its antigen is as yet unknown.

Ophthalmopathy not arising within 18 months of follow-up defined hyperthyroidism as stable. Participants with hyperthyroidism, aged 18 to 65, were newly diagnosed with under 2 months' duration. Using RNA transcripts, the TCR beta CDR3 regions were amplified. HTBI primers were used in a first-round RT-PCR, which preceded a second-round multiplex PCR. TCRdb independently ran MiXCR on the multiplex PCR reads; one entry per CDR3 protein. The table lists 500,000 to 700,000 distinct CDR3 sequences, 20% to 25% of them singletons. This TCR derives from a woman aged 18-29 years with stable Graves' hyperthyroidism. Some clones in this sample may be carry-over from other donors' samples. Sequenced material: peripheral blood.

The CDR3 nucleotides read TGTGCCAGCAGCCAAGATGGGAGGGGAGTGTGGGAGCAGTACTTC. This codes for CASSQDGRGVWEQYF. The V gene is TRBV4-2, the J gene TRBJ2-7; TRBD2 agrees at 7 bases. The germline CDR1 and CDR2 sequences are LGHNA and YNFKEQ. The V gene end was trimmed by 0 bases and the J gene end by 7 bases; junction bases not matched to a gene: 9. CDR3 length: 15 residues.